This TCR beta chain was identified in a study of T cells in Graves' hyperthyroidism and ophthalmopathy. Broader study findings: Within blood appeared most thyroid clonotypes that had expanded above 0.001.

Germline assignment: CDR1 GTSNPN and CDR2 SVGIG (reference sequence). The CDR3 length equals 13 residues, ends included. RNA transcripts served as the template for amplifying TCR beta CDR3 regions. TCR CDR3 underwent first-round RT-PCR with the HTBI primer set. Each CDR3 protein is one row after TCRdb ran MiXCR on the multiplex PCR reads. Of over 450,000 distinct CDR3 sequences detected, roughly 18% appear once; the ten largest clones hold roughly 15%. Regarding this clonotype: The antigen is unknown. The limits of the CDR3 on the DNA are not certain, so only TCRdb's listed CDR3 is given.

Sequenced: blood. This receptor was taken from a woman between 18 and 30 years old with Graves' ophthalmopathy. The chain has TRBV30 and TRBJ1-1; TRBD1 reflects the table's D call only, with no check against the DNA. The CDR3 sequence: CAWGQGAGTEAFF.